This TCR beta chain was recovered during a study of blood T cell repertoires in COVID-19. Generated by immunoSEQ multiplex PCR, the TCRdb table keeps only in-frame clones and is missing some. The sample has about 330,000 clones, around nine tenths seen once. This CDR3 contains 16 residues. The germline V gene has CDR1 GTSNPN and CDR2 SVGIG (reference sequence). The trim removed 1 base at V and 6 bases at J, leaving 11 bases unmatched. The source of this sequence is a woman between 45 and 60 years old with active or convalescent COVID-19. The sequenced sample consisted of peripheral blood. The rearrangement links TRBV30 to TRBJ1-4, with 7 bases matching TRBD1. The CDR3 DNA reads as TGTGCCTGGAGTGCTATTAACAGGGGTCTTGATGAAAAACTGTTTTTT. Protein: CAWSAINRGLDEKLFF.